Listed below are T cell receptor beta chains from one sample, sequenced in a study of T-cell memory formation after mild COVID-19. TCRdb re-called the 5' RACE reads through MiXCR, storing one row per CDR3 protein. The sample holds 140,000 to 150,000 distinct CDR3 sequences; 15% to 20% are singletons and the top ten take 2% to 2.5%. Material: PBMCs or a T cell subset sorted from them (not recorded which). The source of these receptors is an adult woman who had mild COVID-19 (a few samples of this study predate the infection). Cell type and time point are not known. CDR3s include the opening cysteine and the closing phenylalanine or tryptophan. D genes are given only for firm matches. Clone size is given for some rows only: seen once, a few or many times, or a class if the clone is expanded.

d_call clone_size j_call v_call cdr3_nt cdr3_aa
TRBD1 NA TRBJ1-1 TRBV7-2 TGTGCCAGCAGCCTCGGGACAGGGGGTAGGCGGAACACTGAAGCTTTCTTT CASSLGTGGRRNTEAFF
NA NA TRBJ2-1 TRBV5-1 TGCGCCAGCAGCATCGAGAGGGCGTATGAGCAGTTCTTC CASSIERAYEQFF
NA few TRBJ2-2 TRBV7-6 TGTGCCAGCAGCCGTCAGGGATCGGCCTCGAACACCGGGGAGCTGTTTTTT CASSRQGSASNTGELFF
NA few TRBJ2-3 TRBV14 TGTGCCAGCAGCGAAAGACCCGGCAGCTTCAATGCGGATACGCAGTATTTT CASSERPGSFNADTQYF
NA few TRBJ2-1 TRBV9 TGTGCCAGCAGCGTAGGAATTTCCGACAATGAGCAGTTCTTC CASSVGISDNEQFF
TRBD2 NA TRBJ2-1 TRBV5-1 TGCGCCAGCAGTTTACTAGCGGGATCTGGCAATGAGCAGTTCTTC CASSLLAGSGNEQFF
NA NA TRBJ2-7 TRBV7-9 TGTGCCAGCAGCTTAGATGTTGGAGTCCCCATTTTGTTC CASSLDVGVPILF
NA many TRBJ2-3 TRBV7-3 TGTGCCAGCAGCTCCCAGTCCGGAAGTACGCAGTATTTT CASSSQSGSTQYF
NA NA TRBJ2-3 TRBV3-1 TGTGCCAGCAGCCGGATTCTAGCCCGCACAGATACGCAGTATTTT CASSRILARTDTQYF
NA few TRBJ2-7 TRBV6-5 TGTGCCAGCAGGCGTACAGGGTTTTCCTACGAGCAGTACTTC CASRRTGFSYEQYF
NA few TRBJ1-5 TRBV4-1 TGCGCCAGCAGCCAGGTCAGGACCGGAGGGAGCAATCAGCCCCAGCATTTT CASSQVRTGGSNQPQHF
TRBD2 NA TRBJ2-1 TRBV4-2 TGTGCCAGCAGCCAAGAGGTTAGCGGGGGGGTGAATGAGCAGTTCTTC CASSQEVSGGVNEQFF
NA NA TRBJ1-2 TRBV6-6 TGTGCCAGCAGAGGGCGCGGTGGCTACACCTTC CASRGRGGYTF
NA many TRBJ2-2 TRBV7-3 TGTGCCAGCAGCATACCACCATCCGGGGAGCTGTTTTTT CASSIPPSGELFF
NA few TRBJ2-7 TRBV5-1 TGCGCCAGCAGCTCCCCCGGGACCCACGAGCAGTACTTC CASSSPGTHEQYF
TRBD2 few TRBJ2-2 TRBV3-1 TGTGCCAGCAGCCAAGGCGGACTAGCGGGAGTCACCGGGGAGCTGTTTTTT CASSQGGLAGVTGELFF
NA NA TRBJ2-2 TRBV5-4 TGTGCCAGCAGCCTCGGAGGGGCTGACCCCGGGGAGCTGTTTTTT CASSLGGADPGELFF
TRBD1 few TRBJ2-3 TRBV6-6 TGTGCCAGCAGCCGACCCGGGACAGAGGGGTATTTT CASSRPGTEGYF
NA NA TRBJ2-7 TRBV14 TGTGCCAGCAGCCAAGGCCCTAACTCCTACGAGCAGTACTTC CASSQGPNSYEQYF
NA NA TRBJ2-1 TRBV9 TGTGCCAGCAGCGTCGGTCCCAGCTACAATGAGCAGTTCTTC CASSVGPSYNEQFF
NA NA TRBJ2-7 TRBV20-1 TGCAGTGCTAGAGATAAACTCGCATTTTACGAGCAGTACTTC CSARDKLAFYEQYF
TRBD2 NA TRBJ2-5 TRBV7-2 TGTGCCAGCAGCCCGAGCGGGAGGGCCGGGGAGACCCAGTACTTC CASSPSGRAGETQYF
NA few TRBJ2-3 TRBV24-1 TGTGCCACCTCGCCTGCCTCAGGGGGGTCCGGTACAGATACGCAGTATTTT CATSPASGGSGTDTQYF
NA few TRBJ1-2 TRBV12-3/TRBV12-4 TGTGCCAGCACCCTTTGGGCGGAGGGTGGCTACACCTTC CASTLWAEGGYTF
TRBD2 NA TRBJ2-2 TRBV9 TGTGCCAGCAGCGTAGGGTTTAGCGGGGCGGCGTACACCGGGGAGCTGTTTTTT CASSVGFSGAAYTGELFF
NA NA TRBJ1-2 TRBV12-3/TRBV12-4 TGTGCCAGCAGTTCTCCACACCTCCACCCCTATGGCTACACCTTC CASSSPHLHPYGYTF
NA many TRBJ2-3 TRBV6-5 TGTGCCAGCAACCGACAGCGATTCACAGATACGCAGTATTTT CASNRQRFTDTQYF
TRBD2 NA TRBJ2-1 TRBV3-1 TGTGCCAGCAGCCAATTTCCAAGGGCGGGAGGAGGCAATGAGCAGTTCTTC CASSQFPRAGGGNEQFF
NA NA TRBJ1-5 TRBV12-3/TRBV12-4 TGTGCCAGCATCAGGGGAGATCATAGCAATCAGCCCCAGCATTTT CASIRGDHSNQPQHF
NA NA TRBJ2-5 TRBV7-9 TGTGCCAGCAGCTCCGACGTGGAGACCCAGTACTTC CASSSDVETQYF
TRBD1 NA TRBJ1-6 TRBV9 TGTGCCAGCAGCCCCCGGACAGGGACTCAGGACTCACCCCTCCACTTT CASSPRTGTQDSPLHF
NA few TRBJ2-5 TRBV4-2 TGTGCCAGCAGCCGACTAGAGGGGGAGACCCAGTACTTC CASSRLEGETQYF
TRBD2 few TRBJ2-1 TRBV11-2 TGTGCCAGCAGCCACCCTATCGGGGGGGACAATGAGCAGTTCTTC CASSHPIGGDNEQFF
TRBD2 NA TRBJ2-1 TRBV5-6 TGTGCCAGCAGCAGCGGACTAGCGGCATACAATGAGCAGTTCTTC CASSSGLAAYNEQFF
NA few TRBJ2-6 TRBV7-8 TGTGCCAGCAGCCAACAGGTCTCTGGGGCCAACGTCCTGACTTTC CASSQQVSGANVLTF
NA NA TRBJ1-4 TRBV6-5 TGTGCCAGCAGAGGAGGGGGGAATGAAAAACTGTTTTTT CASRGGGNEKLFF
NA few TRBJ2-1 TRBV30 TGTGCCTTAGCACGGGGGTCCAAGGATGAGCAGTTCTTC CALARGSKDEQFF
TRBD2 many TRBJ2-7 TRBV5-6 TGTGCCAGCAGCTTATCTGGGACTAGCTACGAGCAGTACTTC CASSLSGTSYEQYF
TRBD2 NA TRBJ2-4 TRBV7-9 TGTGCCAGCAGCCCCCCTAGCGGGACGGACATCGGCAAAAACATTCAGTACTTC CASSPPSGTDIGKNIQYF
TRBD2 NA TRBJ2-5 TRBV18 TGTGCCAGCTCACCGACTAGCGGATATGAGACCCAGTACTTC CASSPTSGYETQYF